A single sample gave rise to the 14 T cell receptor beta chains below, sequenced in a study of blood T cells in healthy people across ages. Sample-barcoded 5' priming and a J-beta primer mix drove a second PCR of roughly 6 to 12 cycles. TCRdb fed the 5' RACE reads into MiXCR, producing one record per CDR3 protein. In the table there are about 680,000 distinct CDR3 sequences, around 48% of which are singletons. What was sequenced was blood. These receptors all stem from a woman aged 55-70 years in good health.

The chain employs TRBV25-1 and TRBJ2-5; the D gene is possibly TRBD1 (6 bases). CDR3 length equals 17 residues. Germline CDR1 and CDR2: MGHDK and SYGVNS. Trimming stripped 0 bases from V and 2 bases from J, with 16 bases between. The DNA of the CDR3 is TGTGCCAGCAGTGAATATGTCTCCAGGGGAATTCAAGAGACCCAGTACTTC. Encoded protein: CASSEYVSRGIQETQYF.

This clonotype has a single count. The genes are TRBV5-6 and TRBJ2-7, with 10 bases aligning to TRBD2. The V segment lost 2 bases and the J segment 6 bases; nucleotides outside the gene matches: 11. Germline CDR1 reads SGHDT; CDR2 reads YYEEEE. This CDR3 contains 16 residues. The CDR3 DNA sequence: TGTGCCAGCAGCTTTCTCCTAGCGGGAGAGTTATCCGAGCAGTACTTC. Protein product: CASSFLLAGELSEQYF.

Note on this clonotype: A junction end diverges from the germline sequence, so it may reflect a read error. This chain uses TRBV7-2 with TRBJ2-7; possible D gene TRBD1, 6 bases. Germline assignment: CDR1 SGHTA and CDR2 FQGNSA. There are 13 residues in the CDR3. CDR3 nucleotide sequence: TGTGCCAGCAGCACCCGACAGGCCTACGGGCAGTACTTC. It yields the protein CASSTRQAYGQYF.

Ten or more counts support this clonotype. The rearrangement uses TRBV20-1 and TRBJ2-3, with 12 bases identical to TRBD2. J gave up 5 bases and V 0 bases, and 9 bases lay outside the gene matches. Germline V gene data show CDR1 as DFQATT and CDR2 as SNEGSKA (reference sequence). This CDR3 comprises 17 residues. The CDR3 loop is CSARDGLAGGRGDTQYF. The CDR3 coding sequence is TGCAGTGCTAGAGATGGGCTAGCGGGAGGGCGTGGAGATACGCAGTATTTT.

For this clonotype: At one end the junction does not follow the germline gene, possibly because of a read error. CDR3 DNA sequence: TGTGCCACCAGTGATTCGGACGGTCTCTCCTACAAGGAGCAGTTCTTC. Translation gives CATSDSDGLSYKEQFF. V and J are TRBV24-1 and TRBJ2-1; D unresolved. This CDR3 region has 16 residues. Germline CDR1 is KGHDR and CDR2 is SFDVKD.

This chain joins TRBV20-1 and TRBJ2-7; a possible D gene is TRBD2 (5 bases). From germline, CDR1 is DFQATT and CDR2 SNEGSKA (reference sequence). This CDR3 is 14 amino acids long. The V and J ends lost 5 bases and 7 bases respectively, with 21 bases between them. As DNA, the CDR3 is TGCAGTGCTTGGACTGCCTCCTCCTACAATGAGCAGTACTTC. It specifies CSAWTASSYNEQYF.

The chain recombines TRBV5-1 with TRBJ1-1; 7 bases align to TRBD1. With 3 bases clipped from V and 1 base from J, the junction kept 9 bases outside the gene matches. This CDR3 spans 16 amino acids. The germline V gene encodes CDR1 SGHRS and CDR2 YFSETQ. CDR3 in DNA: TGCGCCAGCAGCTCGCGGGTAGGGGGCGGGAACACTGAAGCTTTCTTT. The encoded protein is CASSSRVGGGNTEAFF.

The genes are TRBV28 and TRBJ2-1; D is unresolved. CDR1 is MDHEN and CDR2 is SYDVKM in the germline V gene. CDR3 size: 13 residues. The V end was cut by 2 bases, the J end by 7 bases, with 9 bases between. The CDR3 protein is CASSLPIRNEQFF. The CDR3 nucleotides read TGTGCCAGCAGTTTACCCATAAGAAATGAGCAGTTCTTC.

V is TRBV9 and J is TRBJ2-1; 9 nucleotides line up with TRBD1. J lost 5 bases, V lost 7 bases, and 4 bases had no gene match. This CDR3 spans 13 amino acids. CDR1 and CDR2 (germline): SGDLS, YYNGEE. CDR3 in amino acids: CASGTGPNNEQFF. The CDR3 nucleotides read TGTGCCAGCGGGACAGGGCCTAACAATGAGCAGTTCTTC.

A few counts support this clonotype. This chain connects TRBV12-3 or TRBV12-4 to TRBJ2-7; 13 bases line up with TRBD2. Trimming removed 3 bases from V and 7 bases from J; junction bases left unmatched: 6. The CDR3 covers 15 residues. The CDR3 nucleotides are TGTGCCAGCAGTTTTAGGACTAGCGGGAGCGGGGAGCAGTACTTC. It encodes CASSFRTSGSGEQYF.

This sequence joins TRBV2 and TRBJ1-6; D not resolved. The ends were cut back, 5 bases at V and 0 bases at J, with 11 bases in the middle. CDR1 is SNHLY and CDR2 is FYNNEI in the germline V gene. This CDR3 has 16 residues. The CDR3 sequence is CASSSPESSYNSPLHF. The CDR3 DNA reads TGTGCCAGCAGTTCGCCAGAGAGCTCCTATAATTCACCCCTCCACTTT.

This clonotype turned up a few times. CDR3 region: CASSQDPGYPDTQYF. The CDR3 bases are TGTGCCAGCAGCCAAGATCCAGGCTATCCAGATACGCAGTATTTT. The chain recombines TRBV3-1 with TRBJ2-3; D remains unclear. Germline V lookup: CDR1 LGHDT, CDR2 YNNKEL (reference sequence). The germline V and J ends were trimmed by 0 bases and 4 bases, with 11 bases remaining between them. The CDR3 length is 15 residues.

A word on this clonotype: At one end the junction does not follow the germline gene, possibly because of a read error. This chain links TRBV7-9 with TRBJ2-1, with D possibly TRBD2 on 5 matching bases. CDR1 is SEHNR, CDR2 FQNEAQ, per germline (reference sequence). This CDR3 has 15 amino acids. CDR3: CASSSYAGLFNEQLF. In DNA form, the CDR3 reads TGTGCCAGCAGCTCATACGCGGGTCTGTTCAATGAGCAGTTATTC.

V is TRBV5-1 and J is TRBJ2-3, with 8 bases lining up with TRBD1. This CDR3 has 13 residues. Trimming removed 4 bases from V and 5 bases from J; junction bases left unmatched: 3. Germline CDR1 reads SGHRS; CDR2 reads YFSETQ. The CDR3 loop is CASSHGQGDTQYF. In nucleotides, the CDR3 is TGCGCCAGCAGCCACGGACAGGGAGATACGCAGTATTTT. Combining the CDR3 with reference TRBV5-1 and TRBJ2-3 gives the whole variable domain KAGVTQTPRYLIKTRGQQVTLSCSPISGHRSVSWYQQTPGQGLQFLFEYFSETQRNKGNFPGRFSGRQFSNSRSEMNVSTLELGDSALYLCASSHGQGDTQYFGPGTRLTVL.